The 7 T cell receptor beta chains listed next were all sequenced from one sample in a study of blood T cells in healthy people across ages. It was with a sample-barcoded 5' primer and a J-beta primer mix that a second PCR of about 6 to 12 cycles was run. Using its own MiXCR run on the 5' RACE reads, TCRdb lists one record per CDR3 protein. The sample shows hundreds of thousands of distinct CDR3 sequences, 25% to 30% of them seen only once. The sequenced material came from blood. These receptors all stem from a woman aged 70-85 years in good health.

The CDR3 sequence: CASSGSGLRSPLHF. For the CDR3, the DNA is TGTGCCAGCAGCGGATCAGGGCTCCGGTCACCCCTCCACTTT. The genes are TRBV7-8 and TRBJ1-6, with D possibly TRBD1 on 5 matching bases. V lost 5 bases, J lost 10 bases, and 15 bases lay in between. Germline-derived CDR1 and CDR2 are SGHVS and FQNEAQ. CDR3 size: 14 residues. The full variable domain, completed using reference TRBV7-8 and TRBJ1-6, is GAGVSQSPRYKVAKRGQDVALRCDPISGHVSLFWYQQALGQGPEFLTYFQNEAQLDKSGLPSDRFFAERPEGSVSTLKIQRTQQEDSAVYLCASSGSGLRSPLHFGNGTRLTVT.

The V call is TRBV4-3, the J call TRBJ1-3; TRBD1 agrees at 8 bases. Trimming removed 4 bases from V and 4 bases from J; junction bases left unmatched: 6. This CDR3 region has 15 residues. Germline loops: CDR1 LGHNA, CDR2 YSLEER. The CDR3: CASSPRTGQGNTIYF. CDR3 nucleotides: TGCGCCAGCAGCCCCAGGACAGGGCAAGGAAACACCATATATTTT.

The rearrangement links TRBV11-2 to TRBJ2-1, with TRBD2 identical over 14 bases. Per the germline V gene, CDR1 is SGHAT and CDR2 is FQNNGV. With 5 bases clipped from V and 2 bases from J, the junction kept 8 bases outside the gene matches. The CDR3 spans 18 residues. CDR3 in DNA: TGTGCCAGCAGCGAGGGACTAGCGGGAGAGCAGACCTACAATGAGCAGTTCTTC. Translation gives CASSEGLAGEQTYNEQFF.

This chain uses TRBV7-6 with TRBJ2-5, with D unclear. This CDR3 contains 14 residues. Trimming left V 3 bases short and J 1 base short, with 9 bases between. CDR1 SGHVS and CDR2 FNYEAQ come from the germline V gene. This CDR3 is CASSFSKSQETQYF. The CDR3 DNA reads as TGTGCCAGCAGCTTCTCCAAGTCCCAAGAGACCCAGTACTTC.

On this clonotype: Compared with germline, one end of the junction differs, possibly owing to a read error. The chain joins TRBV5-1 to TRBJ2-5, with D perhaps matching TRBD1 or TRBD2 (5 bases each). Per the germline V gene, CDR1 is SGHRS and CDR2 is YFSETQ. CDR3 length: 15 residues. DNA for the CDR3: TGCGCCAACAGCTCTCCGGGGCGGACCCAAGAGACCCAGTACTTC. Its translation is CANSSPGRTQETQYF. Filled out from reference TRBV5-1 and TRBJ2-5, the complete variable domain reads KAGVTQTPRYLIKTRGQQVTLSCSPISGHRSVSWYQQTPGQGLQFLFEYFSETQRNKGNFPGRFSGRQFSNSRSEMNVSTLELGDSALYLCANSSPGRTQETQYFGPGTRLLVL.

This clonotype has a handful of counts. V and J are TRBV4-1 and TRBJ2-3; D perhaps matches TRBD2 (6 bases). Germline values: CDR1 MGHRA, CDR2 YSYEKL. Trimming took off 1 base at V and 4 bases at J, with 12 bases between the two ends. CDR3 length equals 15 residues. The CDR3 reads CASSQGPGRSDTQYF. CDR3 coding DNA: TGCGCCAGCAGCCAAGGCCCAGGGAGGTCAGATACGCAGTATTTT.

The chain joins TRBV20-1 to TRBJ2-3; 7 nucleotides line up with TRBD2. The V gene end was trimmed by 6 bases and the J gene end by 6 bases; junction bases not matched to a gene: 12. Germline V CDR1 and CDR2: DFQATT, SNEGSKA (reference sequence). The CDR3 is 14 residues long. The CDR3 nucleotides read TGCAGTGCCTACCCTGGACGGGGGGAGGATACGCAGTATTTT. Protein sequence: CSAYPGRGEDTQYF.